A single T cell receptor beta chain is shown here with its context. These data are taken from a study of blood T cell repertoires in COVID-19. TCRdb's table, derived via immunoSEQ multiplex PCR, lists solely in-frame clones and lacks some. In the table there are over 250,000 clones, 90% to 95% of which are singletons. The CDR3 totals 16 residues. V lost 2 bases and J 0 bases, leaving 9 bases between the germline ends. The germline gives CDR1 SGHRS, CDR2 YFSETQ. The origin of this receptor is a woman in her 30s with COVID-19, enrolled during active disease. The source material was peripheral blood. The chain links TRBV5-1 to TRBJ1-6; TRBD1 is a possible D gene (5 bases). CDR3 in amino acids: CASSLTGSSYNSPLHF. CDR3 nucleotide sequence: TGCGCCAGCAGCTTAACAGGAAGCTCCTATAATTCACCCCTCCACTTT.